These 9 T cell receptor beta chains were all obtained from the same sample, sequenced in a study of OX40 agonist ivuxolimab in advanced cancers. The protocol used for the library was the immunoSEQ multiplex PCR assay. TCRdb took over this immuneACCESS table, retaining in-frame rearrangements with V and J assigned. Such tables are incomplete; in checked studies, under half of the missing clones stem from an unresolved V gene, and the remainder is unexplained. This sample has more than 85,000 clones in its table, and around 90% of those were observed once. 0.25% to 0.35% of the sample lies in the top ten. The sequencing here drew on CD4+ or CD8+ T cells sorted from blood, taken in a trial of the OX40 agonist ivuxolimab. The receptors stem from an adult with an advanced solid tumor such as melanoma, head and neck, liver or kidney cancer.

The CDR3 is CASSLRGSEQYF. In nucleotides, the CDR3 is TGTGCCAGCAGCCTCAGGGGGTCCGAGCAGTACTTC. The rearrangement joins TRBV7-2 to TRBJ2-7; 7 positions agree with TRBD1. V was clipped by 5 bases and J by 6 bases; unmatched bases: 4. The V gene's germline CDR1 is SGHTA and CDR2 FQGNSA. The CDR3 loop spans 12 amino acids. Filled out from reference TRBV7-2 and TRBJ2-7, the complete variable domain reads GAGVSQSPSNKVTEKGKDVELRCDPISGHTALYWYRQSLGQGLEFLIYFQGNSAPDKSGLPSDRFSAERTGGSVSTLTIQRTQQEDSAVYLCASSLRGSEQYFGPGTRLTVT.

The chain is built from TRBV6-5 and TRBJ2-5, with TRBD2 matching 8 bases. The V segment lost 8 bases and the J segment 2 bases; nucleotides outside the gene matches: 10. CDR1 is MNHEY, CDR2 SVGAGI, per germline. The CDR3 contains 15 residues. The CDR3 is CASAFGPGGQETQYF. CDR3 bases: TGTGCCAGCGCCTTTGGACCGGGGGGGCAAGAGACCCAGTACTTC.

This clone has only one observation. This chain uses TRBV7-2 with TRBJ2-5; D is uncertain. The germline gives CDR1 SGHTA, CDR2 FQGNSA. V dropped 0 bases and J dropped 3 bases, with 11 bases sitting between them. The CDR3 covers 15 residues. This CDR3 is CASSLALGRKETQYF. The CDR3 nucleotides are TGTGCCAGCAGCTTAGCTCTGGGCAGAAAAGAGACCCAGTACTTC.

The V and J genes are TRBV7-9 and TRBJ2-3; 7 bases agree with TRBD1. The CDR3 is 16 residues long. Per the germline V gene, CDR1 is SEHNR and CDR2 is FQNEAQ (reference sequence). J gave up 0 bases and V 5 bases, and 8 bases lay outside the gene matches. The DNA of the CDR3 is TGTGCCAGCAGCCGTTGGGGACAGCCAAGCACAGATACGCAGTATTTT. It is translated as CASSRWGQPSTDTQYF. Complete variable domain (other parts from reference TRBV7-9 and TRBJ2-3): DTGVSQNPRHKITKRGQNVTFRCDPISEHNRLYWYRQTLGQGPEFLTYFQNEAQLEKSRLLSDRFSAERPKGSFSTLEIQRTEQGDSAMYLCASSRWGQPSTDTQYFGPGTRLTVL.

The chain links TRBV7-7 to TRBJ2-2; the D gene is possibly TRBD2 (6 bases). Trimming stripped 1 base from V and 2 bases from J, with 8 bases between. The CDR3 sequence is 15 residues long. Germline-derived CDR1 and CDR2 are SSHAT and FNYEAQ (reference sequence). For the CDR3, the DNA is TGTGCCAGCAGCTTAGACGGGGGTAACACCGGGGAGCTGTTTTTT. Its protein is CASSLDGGNTGELFF.

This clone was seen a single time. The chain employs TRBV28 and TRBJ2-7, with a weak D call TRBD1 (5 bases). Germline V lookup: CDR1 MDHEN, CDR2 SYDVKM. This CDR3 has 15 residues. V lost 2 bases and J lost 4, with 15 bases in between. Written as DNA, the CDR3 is TGTGCCAGCAGTTTAGTGCAGGGCACCGCGTACGAGCAGTACTTC. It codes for CASSLVQGTAYEQYF. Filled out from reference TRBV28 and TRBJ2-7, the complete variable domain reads DVKVTQSSRYLVKRTGEKVFLECVQDMDHENMFWYRQDPGLGLRLIYFSYDVKMKEKGDIPEGYSVSREKKERFSLILESASTNQTSMYLCASSLVQGTAYEQYFGPGTRLTVT.

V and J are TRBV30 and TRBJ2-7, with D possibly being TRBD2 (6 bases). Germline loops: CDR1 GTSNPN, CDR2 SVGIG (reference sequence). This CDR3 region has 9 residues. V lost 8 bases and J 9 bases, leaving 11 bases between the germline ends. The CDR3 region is CAPPGGQYF. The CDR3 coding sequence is TGTGCCCCCCCCGGGGGGCAGTACTTC.

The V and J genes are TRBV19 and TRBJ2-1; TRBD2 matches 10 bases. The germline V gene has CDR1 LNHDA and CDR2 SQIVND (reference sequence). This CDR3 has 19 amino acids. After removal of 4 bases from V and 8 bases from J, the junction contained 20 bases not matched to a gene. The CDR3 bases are TGTGCCAGTAGTAAGTTCGCTAGCGGGAGAAAGGGGAGGGCACATGAGCAGTTCTTC. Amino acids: CASSKFASGRKGRAHEQFF.

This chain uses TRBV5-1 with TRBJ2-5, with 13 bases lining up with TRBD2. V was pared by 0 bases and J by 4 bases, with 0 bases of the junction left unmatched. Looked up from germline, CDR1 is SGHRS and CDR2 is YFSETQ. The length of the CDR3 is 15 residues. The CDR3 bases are TGCGCCAGCAGCTTGGGACTAGCGGGAGGAGAGACCCAGTACTTC. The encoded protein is CASSLGLAGGETQYF.